This T cell receptor beta chain stems from a study of cytomegalovirus exposure and HLA in healthy donors. Background on the study: A later analysis reported the same platform for the 120 or so validation repertoires and the approximately 640 first-cohort repertoires. General study findings and limits: First-cohort TCR clusters tended to co-occur in the roughly 130 validation repertoires, a later analysis found. In vitro checks showed that a few CMV-associated chains really do target CMV antigens. Roughly 170 TCR beta chains were listed as cytomegalovirus-associated.

Generated by immunoSEQ multiplex PCR, the TCRdb table keeps only in-frame clones and is missing some. This sample has tens of thousands of clones, with approximately 93% found just once. In the case of this clone: Its antigen is not identified.

The CDR3 extends over 15 amino acids. Trimming pared 3 bases from V and 2 bases from J, leaving 13 bases between. Germline loops: CDR1 LNHDA, CDR2 SQIVND (reference sequence). The chain is built from TRBV19 and TRBJ1-2, with D perhaps matching TRBD1 (5 bases). Sequencing was done on a sample of PBMCs. This clonotype was sampled from a woman between 18 and 29 years old in good health and CMV-seronegative. CDR3 bases: TGTGCCAGTAGTATCGGGAGGGGAATAAACTATGGCTACACCTTC. As protein: CASSIGRGINYGYTF.